This TCR beta chain was obtained from a study of response to subunit inactivated influenza vaccine. TCRdb re-analysed the RT-PCR reads in MiXCR, keeping a single row per CDR3 protein. This sample has 650,000 or so distinct CDR3 sequences, with around 15% found just once. Worth noting for this clonotype: Its cognate antigen is unknown.

This CDR3 has 16 amino acids. Trimming removed 1 base at V and 8 bases at J, with 19 bases between. The germline V gene encodes CDR1 SGHTS and CDR2 YDEGEE. Overall study results and limits: Authors proposed each seasonal influenza vaccination draws in few new T cells.

The chain has TRBV5-8 and TRBJ2-1; no definite D call. This sequence originates from a man aged 50 to 60 who received an inactivated influenza vaccine. The source material was PBMCs from blood, sampled less than 15 days before vaccination. The CDR3 region is CASSLWQSIIRDEQFF. The CDR3, as DNA: TGTGCCAGCAGCTTGTGGCAATCCATTATACGAGATGAGCAGTTCTTC.